The T cell receptor beta chain under discussion was sequenced for a study of Ad26.COV2.S vaccination and SARS-CoV-2 variants. Study in general: The study gave Ad26.COV2.S intramuscularly, once or twice 56 days apart.

The assay was immunoSEQ multiplex PCR, and TCRdb's table has in-frame clones only and misses some. The table has fewer than 900,000 clones, about 89% seen once. Described treatment: approximately 18 received Ad26.COV2.S at low or high dose, single or two shots; 5 received placebo; per-sample allocation not given. Each sample was drawn 63 days after the first injection (of vaccine or placebo). V dropped 5 bases and J dropped 1 base, with 9 bases sitting between them. From germline, CDR1 is MNHEY and CDR2 SMNVEV (reference sequence). The CDR3 covers 14 residues. The study, taken as a whole, reports: Compared with placebo recipients, vaccine recipients had higher spike-specific TCR breadth. Marked by substantial breadth, spike-specific CD8+ and CD4+ T cell responses were reportedly seen after vaccination.

Concerning this clone: What it binds is unknown.

The rearrangement links TRBV27 to TRBJ1-3; perhaps TRBD1 as D (6 bases). The sequence was obtained from a person aged 18-60 years who received the Ad26.COV2.S COVID-19 vaccine or a placebo. The sequences come from peripheral blood, collected in a trial of Ad26.COV2.S vaccine versus placebo. The chain's CDR3 is CASSPGVSGNTIYF. As DNA, the CDR3 is TGTGCCAGCAGTCCAGGGGTATCTGGAAACACCATATATTTT.